The next 28 T cell receptor beta chains were all read from a single sample in a study of neurological immune-mediated disorders. TCRdb used MiXCR to reprocess the 5' RACE reads, holding one entry per CDR3 protein. The sample includes 65,000 to 90,000 distinct CDR3 sequences, about 9.4% of them seen just once. Sequencing was done on a sample of PBMCs. The receptor set was obtained from a man aged 40-49 years in good health.

At least ten counts were recorded for this clonotype. The V gene is TRBV6-5, the J gene TRBJ1-6; no firm D call. Trimming removed 4 bases at V and 10 bases at J, with 14 bases between. The CDR3 runs to 14 residues. Germline loops: CDR1 MNHEY, CDR2 SVGAGI. Written as DNA, the CDR3 is TGTGCCAGCAGTTTAAGGGAGAGTGCCTCACCCCTCCACTTT. This gives the protein CASSLRESASPLHF.

This clonotype has at least ten counts. The chain links TRBV11-2 to TRBJ2-1; 10 bases agree with TRBD2. CDR1 SGHAT and CDR2 FQNNGV come from the germline V gene. This CDR3 spans 16 amino acids. Trimming at V came to 5 bases and at J to 7 bases, leaving 11 bases not matched to a gene. The CDR3: CASSPRSGGAWNEQFF. The CDR3 region has the DNA TGTGCCAGCAGCCCTCGGAGCGGGGGGGCCTGGAATGAGCAGTTCTTC.

This clonotype was detected many times. This chain uses TRBV6-1 with TRBJ1-1, with unresolved D. This CDR3 is 16 amino acids long. V was trimmed by 8 bases and J by 1 base, leaving 20 bases between them. Germline loops: CDR1 MNHNS, CDR2 SASEGT. The CDR3 nucleotides read TGTGCCAGCCCCGAAGGTTCCTCAGATGGGAACACTGAAGCTTTCTTT. Protein product: CASPEGSSDGNTEAFF.

In this sample, this clonotype turned up many times. This chain uses TRBV6-5 with TRBJ2-5; D is ambiguous. V was cut by 0 bases and J by 4 bases, with 3 bases left in between. CDR3 length: 12 residues. The V gene's germline CDR1 is MNHEY and CDR2 SVGAGI. The CDR3 here is CASSYSRETQYF. DNA for the CDR3: TGTGCCAGCAGTTACTCGAGAGAGACCCAGTACTTC.

Regarding this clonotype: At one of its ends the junction is not consistent with the germline gene, which may arise from a read error. This rearrangement joins TRBV6-1 to TRBJ2-1, with D unresolved. The CDR3 covers 12 residues. CDR1 and CDR2 from the germline V gene are MNHNS and SASEGT. CDR3 bases: TGTGCCAGCAGCGAACAGCCCTATGAGAAGTTCTTC. Translating it yields CASSEQPYEKFF.

This clonotype was seen ten or more times. This rearrangement joins TRBV4-2 to TRBJ2-1; TRBD2 aligns across 7 bases. The J segment lost 2 bases and the V segment lost 1 base, leaving 14 bases of the junction unmatched. Germline CDR1 is LGHNA and CDR2 is YNFKEQ. This CDR3 is 19 amino acids long. In DNA form, the CDR3 reads TGTGCCAGCAGCCAAGGAAAACTCTTCGGAGGGAGGGCCTACAATGAGCAGTTCTTC. Amino acid sequence: CASSQGKLFGGRAYNEQFF.

In its sample, this clonotype was seen many times. The rearrangement links TRBV20-1 to TRBJ2-7; possible D gene TRBD2, 6 bases. CDR3 length: 14 residues. Germline V gene lookup returns CDR1 DFQATT and CDR2 SNEGSKA (reference sequence). The ends were cut back, 1 base at V and 3 bases at J, with 13 bases in the middle. Here the CDR3 reads CSARVDRGNYEQYF. CDR3 nucleotides: TGCAGTGCTAGAGTGGACCGGGGGAACTACGAGCAGTACTTC.

This clonotype was detected many times. V and J are TRBV28 and TRBJ2-5; the match to TRBD2 covers 9 bases. Trimming cost V 2 bases and J 2 bases; bases outside gene matches: 12. The CDR3 runs to 18 residues. CDR1 is MDHEN, CDR2 SYDVKM, per germline. The CDR3 protein is CASSLMLTASGIQETQYF. Written as DNA, the CDR3 is TGTGCCAGCAGTTTAATGTTGACGGCTAGCGGGATACAAGAGACCCAGTACTTC.

The genes are TRBV5-1 and TRBJ1-1; TRBD1 agrees at 8 bases. V was pared by 3 bases and J by 3 bases, with 10 bases of the junction left unmatched. This CDR3 comprises 16 residues. Germline V gene sequence: CDR1 SGHRS, CDR2 YFSETQ. DNA for the CDR3: TGCGCCAGCAGCTCCTATGGACAGGGACGGGACACTGAAGCTTTCTTT. It encodes CASSSYGQGRDTEAFF.

This clonotype has just a few counts. The V and J genes are TRBV24-1 and TRBJ1-5; maybe TRBD1 (6 bases). V gave up 3 bases and J gave up 6 bases, with 20 bases separating them. CDR1 is KGHDR and CDR2 is SFDVKD in the germline V gene. The CDR3 has 17 residues. CDR3 region: CATSDAPGGGAGQPQHF. The CDR3 nucleotides read TGTGCCACCAGTGATGCACCCGGGGGGGGGGCAGGTCAGCCCCAGCATTTT.

Many counts were recorded for this clonotype. V is TRBV7-2 and J is TRBJ2-1; D might be TRBD1 (5 bases). Germline V gene sequence: CDR1 SGHTA, CDR2 FQGNSA. V gave up 1 base and J gave up 2 bases, with 9 bases separating them. CDR3 length: 15 amino acids. This CDR3 reads CASSLGPGTYNEQFF. In nucleotides, the CDR3 is TGTGCCAGCAGCTTAGGCCCAGGGACCTACAATGAGCAGTTCTTC.

The genes are TRBV7-9 and TRBJ2-7; perhaps D is TRBD1 or TRBD2 (5 bases each). Germline V gene lookup returns CDR1 SEHNR and CDR2 FQNEAQ (reference sequence). The CDR3 is made up of 13 amino acids. V was trimmed by 8 bases and J by 6 bases, leaving 17 bases between them. CDR3 sequence: CASGQGNGVEQYF. Written as DNA, the CDR3 is TGTGCCAGCGGGCAGGGAAACGGGGTCGAGCAGTACTTC.

The chain has TRBV20-1 and TRBJ1-3; 7 positions agree with TRBD1. This CDR3 has 14 amino acids. Germline V gives CDR1 DFQATT, CDR2 SNEGSKA (reference sequence). The V gene end was trimmed by 5 bases and the J gene end by 4 bases; junction bases not matched to a gene: 8. As DNA, the CDR3 is TGCAGTGCTGCCCGGGACAGCCAAGGAAACACCATATATTTT. This translates into CSAARDSQGNTIYF.

This clonotype occurred many times. The CDR3 nucleotides read TGCAGTGCTAGAGATGGGGGACACGGGAACACTGAAGCTTTCTTT. Translated, it gives CSARDGGHGNTEAFF. This chain uses TRBV20-1 with TRBJ1-1, with a possible D match to TRBD1 (6 bases). The CDR3 sequence is 15 residues long. The germline V gene encodes CDR1 DFQATT and CDR2 SNEGSKA (reference sequence). With 0 bases removed from V and 1 base from J, the gap between germline ends came to 12 bases.

This clonotype appeared a single time. A much larger clonotype is one base distant, so this may be a read error. J is TRBJ1-1 and V is TRBV29-1; D remains ambiguous. Germline V CDR1 and CDR2: SQVTM, ANQGSEA. The CDR3 consists of 11 residues. The CDR3 DNA reads TGCATCGTTGTAATGAACACTGAAGCTTTCTTT. Protein: CIVVMNTEAFF.

This clonotype was counted many times. V is TRBV5-1 and J is TRBJ2-3, with D tentatively TRBD1 (6 bases). The CDR3 has 16 residues. Looked up from germline, CDR1 is SGHRS and CDR2 is YFSETQ. V was cut by 4 bases and J by 6 bases, with 21 bases left in between. CDR3 nucleotides: TGCGCCAGCAGCCTACTTGACAGGAATTCAGGGGATACGCAGTATTTT. The encoded protein is CASSLLDRNSGDTQYF.

This clonotype has at least ten counts. The chain recombines TRBV20-1 with TRBJ2-2; no definite D call. CDR3 size: 15 residues. CDR1 and CDR2 (germline): DFQATT, SNEGSKA (reference sequence). Trimming stripped 5 bases from V and 0 bases from J, with 13 bases between. CDR3 protein: CSASSGTTNTGELFF. The CDR3 nucleotides are TGCAGTGCTTCCAGTGGTACAACGAACACCGGGGAGCTGTTTTTT.

This clonotype was seen a handful of times. The V gene is TRBV11-2, the J gene TRBJ2-1; perhaps D is TRBD1 or TRBD2 (5 bases each). Germline CDR1 and CDR2: SGHAT and FQNNGV. V was pared by 8 bases and J by 8 bases, with 34 bases between. The CDR3 is 19 residues long. In DNA form, the CDR3 reads TGTGCCAGCGAGAGGGGCAACATCAGGTATCGGACCACGGCGGATGAGCAGTTCTTC. Translated, it gives CASERGNIRYRTTADEQFF.

This clonotype was observed at least ten times. V and J are TRBV2 and TRBJ2-7; possibly TRBD2 for D (6 bases). Deletions cut 5 bases from V and 0 bases from J, with 14 bases between. CDR1 is SNHLY and CDR2 is FYNNEI in the germline V gene. The CDR3 consists of 15 residues. The CDR3 reads CASSKEAGRSYEQYF. CDR3 coding DNA: TGTGCCAGCAGTAAGGAGGCGGGGCGCTCCTACGAGCAGTACTTC.

There are many counts of this clonotype. V usage is TRBV7-9 and J usage is TRBJ2-7, with a weak D call TRBD2 (5 bases). Per germline, CDR1 SEHNR and CDR2 FQNEAQ (reference sequence). The CDR3 consists of 12 residues. Trimming removed 4 bases at V and 3 bases at J, with 7 bases between. The CDR3 DNA follows: TGTGCCAGCAGCTCCCGGGACTACGAGCAGTACTTC. Its translation: CASSSRDYEQYF. Drawing the rest from reference TRBV7-9 and TRBJ2-7, the complete variable domain is DTGVSQNPRHKITKRGQNVTFRCDPISEHNRLYWYRQTLGQGPEFLTYFQNEAQLEKSRLLSDRFSAERPKGSFSTLEIQRTEQGDSAMYLCASSSRDYEQYFGPGTRLTVT.

In this sample, this clonotype turned up many times. This sequence joins TRBV3-1 and TRBJ2-3, with 7 bases lining up with TRBD1. V lost 4 bases to trimming and J lost 2 bases; unmatched junction nucleotides: 9. Germline V gene lookup returns CDR1 LGHDT and CDR2 YNNKEL (reference sequence). This CDR3 is 16 amino acids long. DNA of the CDR3: TGTGCCAGCAGCCCTCTCAGGGGGACAGTCACAGATACGCAGTATTTT. Translation: CASSPLRGTVTDTQYF.

This clonotype was seen many times. This chain links TRBV29-1 with TRBJ1-1; no clear D. Per germline, CDR1 SQVTM and CDR2 ANQGSEA. The V end was cut by 7 bases, the J end by 1 base, with 16 bases between. The CDR3 spans 14 residues. In DNA, the CDR3 is TGCAGCGCCGTTCCCGGCAGTCAGAACACTGAAGCTTTCTTT. It encodes CSAVPGSQNTEAFF.

This clonotype was recorded many times. This chain joins TRBV6-6 and TRBJ2-2; a possible D gene is TRBD2 (6 bases). CDR1 MNHNY and CDR2 SVGAGI come from the germline V gene (reference sequence). CDR3 length: 14 amino acids. Trimming left V 6 bases short and J 7 bases short, with 15 bases between. CDR3 nucleotides: TGTGCCAGCAGGCCCGGGGGTATGAGCGGGGAGCTGTTTTTT. This codes for CASRPGGMSGELFF.

This clonotype was detected ten times or more. The chain is built from TRBV12-3 or TRBV12-4 and TRBJ2-7, with 9 bases fitting TRBD1. Trimming cost V 5 bases and J 7 bases; bases outside gene matches: 18. This CDR3 is built from 17 residues. In DNA, the CDR3 is TGTGCCAGCAGTACTGGACTTTCCGGGACAGGGCCATTAGAGCAGTACTTC. Protein: CASSTGLSGTGPLEQYF.

This clonotype occurred many times. The chain carries TRBV20-1 and TRBJ2-1; D perhaps matches TRBD2 (6 bases). The CDR3 has 16 amino acids. The germline V gene encodes CDR1 DFQATT and CDR2 SNEGSKA (reference sequence). The V gene lost 0 bases and the J gene lost 1 base, with 13 bases spanning the gap. The CDR3: CSARDLGGNSYNEQFF. CDR3 bases: TGCAGTGCTAGAGATTTGGGCGGGAATTCCTACAATGAGCAGTTCTTC.

This clonotype appeared many times. The V call is TRBV7-3, the J call TRBJ2-3; D is perhaps TRBD2 (5 bases). V was pared by 2 bases and J by 7 bases, with 16 bases between. Looked up from germline, CDR1 is SGHTA and CDR2 is FQGTGA. The CDR3 contains 15 residues. CDR3 DNA sequence: TGTGCCAGCAGCTTACAGTCCGGACTTGGAAATACGCAGTATTTT. This encodes CASSLQSGLGNTQYF. Filled out from reference TRBV7-3 and TRBJ2-3, the complete variable domain reads GAGVSQTPSNKVTEKGKYVELRCDPISGHTALYWYRQSLGQGPEFLIYFQGTGAADDSGLPNDRFFAVRPEGSVSTLKIQRTERGDSAVYLCASSLQSGLGNTQYFGPGTRLTVL.

This clonotype has ten or more counts. The chain uses TRBV29-1 and TRBJ2-7; D possibly uses TRBD1 or TRBD2 (6 bases each). CDR3 length equals 15 residues. Germline CDR1 is SQVTM and CDR2 is ANQGSEA. V lost 0 bases and J 6 bases, leaving 18 bases between the germline ends. Written as DNA, the CDR3 is TGCAGCGTTGAAGAGGGCGGAGGAGGGGGTGTCGAGCAGTACTTC. Encoded protein: CSVEEGGGGGVEQYF.

Ten or more counts support this clonotype. The rearrangement uses TRBV12-3 or TRBV12-4 and TRBJ2-7, with 7 bases aligning to TRBD1. Germline trimming cut 6 bases from V and 2 bases from J; bases unmatched to any gene: 7. This CDR3 has 14 amino acids. The CDR3 loop reads CASSWDQGAYEQYF. Written as DNA, the CDR3 is TGTGCCAGCAGCTGGGACCAGGGGGCCTACGAGCAGTACTTC.